The rows below give T cell receptor beta chains drawn from one sample of a study of OX40 agonist ivuxolimab in advanced cancers. The assay was immunoSEQ multiplex PCR, and TCRdb's table has in-frame clones only and misses some. The sample has more than 65,000 clones; 60% to 85% are singletons. Source: CD4+ or CD8+ T cells sorted from blood, taken in a trial of the OX40 agonist ivuxolimab. The receptors were gathered from an adult with an advanced solid tumor such as melanoma, head and neck, liver or kidney cancer. The CDR3 runs from the conserved cysteine through the conserved F or W. D genes are given only for firm matches. Expanded clones get a size class; other rows say once, few or many, or leave the size out.

cdr3_length clone_size j_call d_call v_call cdr3_nt cdr3_aa
19 few TRBJ2-1 TRBD2 TRBV4-2 TGTGCCAGCAGCCTAAGGGCTAGCGGGGGGTCGAGCTCCTACAATGAGCAGTTCTTC CASSLRASGGSSSYNEQFF
15 few TRBJ2-7 . TRBV7-9 TGTGCCAGCAGCGGGTTTGGCGAAACCTCCTACGAGCAGTACTTC CASSGFGETSYEQYF
14 . TRBJ2-5 TRBD1 TRBV27 TGTGCCAGCAGTTGGGACAGGGGGGCAGAGACCCAGTACTTC CASSWDRGAETQYF
15 few TRBJ1-6 . TRBV30 TGTGCAATCAAATTGGCTCTCGTGAGGAATTCACCCCTCCACTTT CAIKLALVRNSPLHF
13 . TRBJ2-5 . TRBV11-2 TGTGCCAGCAGCTTCACGCGTCTGGAGACCCAGTACTTC CASSFTRLETQYF
16 . TRBJ2-3 . TRBV6-1 TGTGCCAGCAGTGAAGAGTCCCGTTGGGGCGCAGATACGCAGTATTTT CASSEESRWGADTQYF
14 few TRBJ1-1 . TRBV29-1 TGCAGCGTTGACCCATCGATGGCGGCGGCTGAAGCTTTCTTT CSVDPSMAAAEAFF
14 few TRBJ1-5 . TRBV2 TGTGCCAGTAGCAAGGGTAGGAGCAATCAGCCCCAGCATTTT CASSKGRSNQPQHF
11 . TRBJ2-5 . TRBV25-1 TGTGCCAGCAGTTTTCAAGAGACCCAGTACTTC CASSFQETQYF
16 . TRBJ2-2 . TRBV19 TGTGCCAGTAGTATAGATTTGGGACTTAACACCGGGGAGCTGTTTTTT CASSIDLGLNTGELFF